The clone carrying this TCR beta chain was detected a few times. Antigen: not known. With 10 bases removed from V and 4 bases from J, the gap between germline ends came to 16 bases. CDR3 size: 13 residues. CDR1 is ENHRY, CDR2 SYGVKD, per germline. The data were taken from a study of regulatory T cells in long-lasting Graves disease. Both iRepertoire HTBI primers and Arm-PCR of CDR3 regions were used to build the TCR beta libraries. A single record per CDR3 protein comes from TCRdb applying MiXCR to the multiplex PCR reads. Among approximately 440,000 distinct CDR3 sequences listed, roughly 15% were seen once. Study-wide results and limits: Fewer public clonotypes were shared by new patients (around 990) than by persistent patients (2,741).

Time point specified: newly diagnosed GD, antithyroid drugs for less than 3 months. Generation of the TCR library employed RNA extracted from PBMCs. The same sample was also used in a study of T cells in Graves' hyperthyroidism and ophthalmopathy. That paper notes: Separation of ophthalmopathy from stable hyperthyroidism was achieved by a 13 V-J model.

The rearrangement uses TRBV10-3 and TRBJ1-2, with D maybe TRBD1 (6 bases). The material sequenced was peripheral blood mononuclear cells (PBMCs), taken at new diagnosis, from a patient treated with antithyroid drugs. This TCR derives from a man aged 35 to 55 with Graves disease. CDR3 loop: CATLTGSGYGYTF. The CDR3 bases are TGTGCCACCTTAACAGGGTCAGGCTATGGCTACACCTTC.